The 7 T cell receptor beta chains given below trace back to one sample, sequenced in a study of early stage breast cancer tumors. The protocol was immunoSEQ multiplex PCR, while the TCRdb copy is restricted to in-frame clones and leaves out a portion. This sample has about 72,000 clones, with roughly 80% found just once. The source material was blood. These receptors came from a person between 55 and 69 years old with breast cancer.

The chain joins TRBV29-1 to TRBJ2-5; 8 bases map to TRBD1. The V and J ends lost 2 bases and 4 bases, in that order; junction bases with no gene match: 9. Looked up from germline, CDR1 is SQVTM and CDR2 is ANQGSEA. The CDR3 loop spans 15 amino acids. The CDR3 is CSVENFAGGTETQYF. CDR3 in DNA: TGCAGCGTTGAAAATTTCGCAGGGGGCACAGAGACCCAGTACTTC.

CDR3 sequence reads: CASSPQTGRAGELFF. In DNA, the CDR3 is TGCGCCAGCAGCCCCCAAACAGGGAGGGCCGGGGAGCTGTTTTTT. This chain connects TRBV4-3 to TRBJ2-2, with D perhaps TRBD2 (7 bases). Germline lookup yields CDR1 LGHNA and CDR2 YSLEER. CDR3 length equals 15 residues. Trimming removed 4 bases from V and 6 bases from J, with 15 bases in between.

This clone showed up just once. The CDR3: CASSRAWGTRSYNEQFF. For the CDR3, the DNA is TGTGCCAGCTCACGGGCATGGGGCACCCGCTCCTACAATGAGCAGTTCTTC. The chain couples TRBV18 to TRBJ2-1, with a possible D match to TRBD1 (5 bases). The CDR3 has 17 residues. The V end was cut by 4 bases, the J end by 0 bases, with 16 bases between. CDR1 is KGHSH and CDR2 is LQKENI in the germline V gene. Full variable domain (outside the CDR3, taken from reference TRBV18 and TRBJ2-1): NAGVMQNPRHLVRRRGQEARLRCSPMKGHSHVYWYRQLPEEGLKFMVYLQKENIIDESGMPKERFSAEFPKEGPSILRIQQVVRGDSAAYFCASSRAWGTRSYNEQFFGPGTRLTVL.

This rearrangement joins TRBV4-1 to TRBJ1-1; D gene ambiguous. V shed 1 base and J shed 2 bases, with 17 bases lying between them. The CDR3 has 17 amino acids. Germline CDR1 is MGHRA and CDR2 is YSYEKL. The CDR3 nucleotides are TGCGCCAGCAGCCAAGGGCCCCCCATAGGGAGAAACACTGAAGCTTTCTTT. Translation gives CASSQGPPIGRNTEAFF.

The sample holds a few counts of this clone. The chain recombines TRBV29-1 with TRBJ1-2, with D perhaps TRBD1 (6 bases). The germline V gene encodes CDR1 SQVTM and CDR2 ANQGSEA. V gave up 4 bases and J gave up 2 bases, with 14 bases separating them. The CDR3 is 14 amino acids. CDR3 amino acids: CSVARSGANYGYTF. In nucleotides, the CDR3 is TGCAGCGTTGCCCGGTCGGGGGCAAACTATGGCTACACCTTC.

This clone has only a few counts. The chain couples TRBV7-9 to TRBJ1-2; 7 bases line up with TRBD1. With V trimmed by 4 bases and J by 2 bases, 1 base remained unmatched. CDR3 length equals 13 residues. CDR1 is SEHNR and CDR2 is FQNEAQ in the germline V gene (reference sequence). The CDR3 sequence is CASSSGQNYGYTF. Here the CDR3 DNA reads TGTGCCAGCAGCTCGGGACAGAACTATGGCTACACCTTC.

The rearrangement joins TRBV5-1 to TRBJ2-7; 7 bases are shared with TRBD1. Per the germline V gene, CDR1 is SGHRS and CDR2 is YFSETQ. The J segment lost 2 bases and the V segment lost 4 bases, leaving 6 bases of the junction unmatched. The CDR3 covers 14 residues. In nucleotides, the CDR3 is TGCGCCAGCAGCCAGGGACAGCTCGCCTACGAGCAGTACTTC. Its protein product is CASSQGQLAYEQYF.